The subject of this entry is one TCR beta chain. Its specificity is unknown. This record belongs to a study of Tregs in tolerant kidney transplant recipients. About the research overall: Sorting of CD4+CD25+CD127- cells followed approximately three-day belatacept mixed lymphocyte reactions, sometimes with roughly five-day graft donor restimulation. General observations from the study: Biological reproducibility was not directly addressed in this study. Findings come from small patient numbers and require larger validation. Activated donor B cell expansion appeared to reveal the most relevant donor-specific TCRbeta repertoire.

Sequencing was performed with immunoSEQ multiplex PCR; in TCRdb, only in-frame clones are kept and a portion is missing. The data hold about 44,000 clones, with about 95% observed a single time. The CDR3 covers 18 residues. The J segment lost 4 bases and the V segment lost 2 bases, leaving 11 bases of the junction unmatched. Germline loops: CDR1 SGHAT, CDR2 FQNNGV. The sequencing input was Tregs from blood cultured with allogeneic cells. The chain recombines TRBV11-2 with TRBJ2-6, with 7 bases aligning to TRBD1. The TCR was taken from a human donor in good health. This CDR3 is CASSLRRQGPAGANVLTF. The CDR3 nucleotides are TGTGCCAGCAGCTTACGCCGACAGGGCCCAGCCGGGGCCAACGTCCTGACTTTC.